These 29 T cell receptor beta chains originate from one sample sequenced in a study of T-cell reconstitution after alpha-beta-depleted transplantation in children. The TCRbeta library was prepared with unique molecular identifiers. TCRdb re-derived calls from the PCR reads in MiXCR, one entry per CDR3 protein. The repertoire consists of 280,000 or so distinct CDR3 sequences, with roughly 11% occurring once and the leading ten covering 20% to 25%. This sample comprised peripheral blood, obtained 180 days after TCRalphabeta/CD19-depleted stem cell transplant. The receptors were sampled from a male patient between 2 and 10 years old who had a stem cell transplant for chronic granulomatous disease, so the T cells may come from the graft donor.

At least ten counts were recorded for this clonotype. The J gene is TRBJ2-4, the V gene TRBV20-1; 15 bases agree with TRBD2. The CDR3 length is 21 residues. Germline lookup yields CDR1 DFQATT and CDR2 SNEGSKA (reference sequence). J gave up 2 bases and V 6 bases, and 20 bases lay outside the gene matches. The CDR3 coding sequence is TGCAGTGCCAACACCTACGGACTAGCGGGAGGGACGGTCGTACCCAAAAACATTCAGTACTTC. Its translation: CSANTYGLAGGTVVPKNIQYF.

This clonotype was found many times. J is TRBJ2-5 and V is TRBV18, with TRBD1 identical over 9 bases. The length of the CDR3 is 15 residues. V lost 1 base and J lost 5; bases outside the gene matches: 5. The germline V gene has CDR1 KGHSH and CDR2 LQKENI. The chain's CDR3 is CASSPQTGGRETQYF. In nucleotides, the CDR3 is TGTGCCAGCTCACCACAAACAGGGGGCCGGGAGACCCAGTACTTC.

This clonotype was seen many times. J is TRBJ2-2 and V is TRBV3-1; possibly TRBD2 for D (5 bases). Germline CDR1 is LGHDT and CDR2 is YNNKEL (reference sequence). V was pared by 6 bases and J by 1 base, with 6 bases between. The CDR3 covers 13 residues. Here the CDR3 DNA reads TGTGCCAGCAGTCGGGGGAACACCGGGGAGCTGTTTTTT. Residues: CASSRGNTGELFF. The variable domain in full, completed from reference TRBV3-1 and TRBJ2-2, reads DTAVSQTPKYLVTQMGNDKSIKCEQNLGHDTMYWYKQDSKKFLKIMFSYNNKELIINETVPNRFSPKSPDKAHLNLHINSLELGDSAVYFCASSRGNTGELFFGEGSRLTVL.

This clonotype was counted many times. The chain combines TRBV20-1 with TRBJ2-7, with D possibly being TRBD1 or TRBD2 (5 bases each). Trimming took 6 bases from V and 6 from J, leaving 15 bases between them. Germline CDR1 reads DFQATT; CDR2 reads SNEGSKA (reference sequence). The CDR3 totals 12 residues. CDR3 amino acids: CSALIIGGEQYF. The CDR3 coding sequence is TGCAGTGCCCTAATTATTGGGGGCGAGCAGTACTTC.

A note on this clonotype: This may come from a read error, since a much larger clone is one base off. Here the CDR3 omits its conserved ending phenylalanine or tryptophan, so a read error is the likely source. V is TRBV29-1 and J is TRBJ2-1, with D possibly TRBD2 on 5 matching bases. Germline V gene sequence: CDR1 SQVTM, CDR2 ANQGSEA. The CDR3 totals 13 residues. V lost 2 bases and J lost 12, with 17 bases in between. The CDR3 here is CSVELAGSKGQFL. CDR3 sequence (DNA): TGCAGCGTTGAACTGGCGGGTAGCAAGGGGCAGTTCCTC.

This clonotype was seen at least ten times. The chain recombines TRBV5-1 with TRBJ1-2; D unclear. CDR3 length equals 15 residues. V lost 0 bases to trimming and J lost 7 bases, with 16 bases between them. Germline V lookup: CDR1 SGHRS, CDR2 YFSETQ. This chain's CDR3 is CASSLGSGPGGGYTF. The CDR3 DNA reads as TGCGCCAGCAGCTTGGGGTCCGGGCCCGGCGGTGGCTACACCTTC.

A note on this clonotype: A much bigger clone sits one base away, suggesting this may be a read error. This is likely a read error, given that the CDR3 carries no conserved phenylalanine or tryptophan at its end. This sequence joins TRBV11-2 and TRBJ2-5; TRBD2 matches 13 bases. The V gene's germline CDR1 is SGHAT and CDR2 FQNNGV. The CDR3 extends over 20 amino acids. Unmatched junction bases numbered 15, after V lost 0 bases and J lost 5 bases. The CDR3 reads CASSLDRSGLAGPTGETQYL. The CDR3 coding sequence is TGTGCCAGCAGCTTAGATCGGTCGGGACTAGCGGGACCCACCGGGGAGACCCAGTACCTC.

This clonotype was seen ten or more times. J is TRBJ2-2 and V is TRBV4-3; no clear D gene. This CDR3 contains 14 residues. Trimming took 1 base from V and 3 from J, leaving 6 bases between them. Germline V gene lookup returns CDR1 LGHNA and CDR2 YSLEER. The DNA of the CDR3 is TGCGCCAGCAGCCAAGGACCGCACACCGGGGAGCTGTTTTTT. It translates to CASSQGPHTGELFF.

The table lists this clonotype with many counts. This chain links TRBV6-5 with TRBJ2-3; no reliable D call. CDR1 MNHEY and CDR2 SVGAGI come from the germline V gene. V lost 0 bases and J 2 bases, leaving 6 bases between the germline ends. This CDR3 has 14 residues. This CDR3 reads CASSYSLATDTQYF. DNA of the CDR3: TGTGCCAGCAGTTACTCGTTGGCCACAGATACGCAGTATTTT.

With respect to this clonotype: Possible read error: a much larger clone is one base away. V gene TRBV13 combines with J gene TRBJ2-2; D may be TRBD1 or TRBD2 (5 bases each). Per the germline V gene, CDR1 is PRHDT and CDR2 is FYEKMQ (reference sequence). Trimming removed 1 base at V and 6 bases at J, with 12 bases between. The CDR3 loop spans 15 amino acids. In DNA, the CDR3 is TGTGCCAGCAGCTTAGACCACACGGGGCCCGGGGAGCTGTTTTTT. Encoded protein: CASSLDHTGPGELFF.

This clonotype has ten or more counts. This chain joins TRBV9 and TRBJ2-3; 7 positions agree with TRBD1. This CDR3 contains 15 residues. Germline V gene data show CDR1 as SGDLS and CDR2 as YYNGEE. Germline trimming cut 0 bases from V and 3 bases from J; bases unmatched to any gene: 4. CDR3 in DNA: TGTGCCAGCAGCGTAGAGCACAGGGGAACAGATACGCAGTATTTT. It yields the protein CASSVEHRGTDTQYF.

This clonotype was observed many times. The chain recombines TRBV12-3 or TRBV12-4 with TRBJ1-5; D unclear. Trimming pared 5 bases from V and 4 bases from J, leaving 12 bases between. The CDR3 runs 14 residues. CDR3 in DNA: TGTGCCAGCAGTCCCACCCAGAGAAATCAGCCCCAGCATTTT. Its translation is CASSPTQRNQPQHF.

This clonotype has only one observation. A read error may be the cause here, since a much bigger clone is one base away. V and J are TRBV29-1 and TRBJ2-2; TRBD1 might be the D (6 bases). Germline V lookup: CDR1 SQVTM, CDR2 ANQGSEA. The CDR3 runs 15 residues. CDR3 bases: TGCAGCGTTGAAGAACCGGACAGAAACACCGTGGAGCTGTTTTTT. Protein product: CSVEEPDRNTVELFF.

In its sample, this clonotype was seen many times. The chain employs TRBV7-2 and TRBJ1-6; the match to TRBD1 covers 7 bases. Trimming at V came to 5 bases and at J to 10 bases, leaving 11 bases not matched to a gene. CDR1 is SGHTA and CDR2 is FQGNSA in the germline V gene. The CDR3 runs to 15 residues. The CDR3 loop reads CASSLTGQLGSPLHF. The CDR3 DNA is TGTGCCAGCAGCCTGACGGGACAGTTGGGATCACCCCTCCACTTT.

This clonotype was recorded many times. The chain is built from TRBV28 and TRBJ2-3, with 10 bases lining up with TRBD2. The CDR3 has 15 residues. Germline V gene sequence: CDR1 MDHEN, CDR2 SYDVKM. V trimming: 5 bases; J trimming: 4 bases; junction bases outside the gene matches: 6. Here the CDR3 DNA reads TGTGCCAGCAGTCAAGCGGGAGGGGTAGCAGATACGCAGTATTTT. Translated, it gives CASSQAGGVADTQYF.

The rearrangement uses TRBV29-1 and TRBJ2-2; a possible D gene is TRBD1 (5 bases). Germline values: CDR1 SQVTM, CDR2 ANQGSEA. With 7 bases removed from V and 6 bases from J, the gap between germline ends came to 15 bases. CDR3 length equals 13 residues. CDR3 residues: CSAEQGLSGELFF. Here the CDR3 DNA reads TGCAGCGCCGAGCAGGGTTTATCCGGGGAGCTGTTTTTT.

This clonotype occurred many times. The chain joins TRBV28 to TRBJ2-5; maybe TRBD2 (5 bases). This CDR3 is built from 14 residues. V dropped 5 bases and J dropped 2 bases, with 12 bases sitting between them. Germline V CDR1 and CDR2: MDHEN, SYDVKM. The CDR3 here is CASSLSGIQETQYF. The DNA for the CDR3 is TGTGCCAGCAGTCTATCCGGGATACAAGAGACCCAGTACTTC.

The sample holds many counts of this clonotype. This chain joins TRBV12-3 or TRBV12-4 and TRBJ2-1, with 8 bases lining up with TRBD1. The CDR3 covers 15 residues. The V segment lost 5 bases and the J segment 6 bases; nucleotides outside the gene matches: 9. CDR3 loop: CASSNRGAGSNEQFF. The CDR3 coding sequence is TGTGCCAGCAGTAACAGGGGGGCGGGTTCCAATGAGCAGTTCTTC.

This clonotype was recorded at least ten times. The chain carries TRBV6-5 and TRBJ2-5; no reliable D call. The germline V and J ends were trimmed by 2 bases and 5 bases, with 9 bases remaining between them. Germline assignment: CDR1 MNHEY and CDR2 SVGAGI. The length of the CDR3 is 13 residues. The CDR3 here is CASSYTGMETQYF. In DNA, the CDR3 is TGTGCCAGCAGTTACACGGGTATGGAGACCCAGTACTTC.

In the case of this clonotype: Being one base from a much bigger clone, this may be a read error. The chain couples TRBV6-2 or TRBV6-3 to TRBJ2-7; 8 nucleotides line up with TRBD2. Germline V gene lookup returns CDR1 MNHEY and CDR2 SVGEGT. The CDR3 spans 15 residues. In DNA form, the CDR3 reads TGTGCCAGCAGTTACTTTCTAGCGGGCGCCTACGAGCAGTCCTTC. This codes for CASSYFLAGAYEQSF.

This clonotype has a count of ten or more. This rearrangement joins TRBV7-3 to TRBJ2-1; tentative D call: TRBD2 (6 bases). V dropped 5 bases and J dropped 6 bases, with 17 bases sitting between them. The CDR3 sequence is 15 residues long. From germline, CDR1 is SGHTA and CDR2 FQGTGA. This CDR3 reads CASSHRTSSANEQFF. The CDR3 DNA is TGTGCCAGCAGCCACCGAACTAGCTCGGCCAATGAGCAGTTCTTC. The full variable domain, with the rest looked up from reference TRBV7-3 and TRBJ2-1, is GAGVSQTPSNKVTEKGKYVELRCDPISGHTALYWYRQSLGQGPEFLIYFQGTGAADDSGLPNDRFFAVRPEGSVSTLKIQRTERGDSAVYLCASSHRTSSANEQFFGPGTRLTVL.

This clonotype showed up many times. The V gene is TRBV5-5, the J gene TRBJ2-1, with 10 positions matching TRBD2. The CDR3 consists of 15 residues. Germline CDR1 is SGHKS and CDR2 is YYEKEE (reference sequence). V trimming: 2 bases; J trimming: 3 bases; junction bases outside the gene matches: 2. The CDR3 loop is CASSFRTSGYNEQFF. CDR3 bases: TGTGCCAGCAGCTTCAGGACTAGCGGCTACAATGAGCAGTTCTTC. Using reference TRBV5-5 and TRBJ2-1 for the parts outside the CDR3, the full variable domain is DAGVTQSPTHLIKTRGQQVTLRCSPISGHKSVSWYQQVLGQGPQFIFQYYEKEERGRGNFPDRFSARQFPNYSSELNVNALLLGDSALYLCASSFRTSGYNEQFFGPGTRLTVL.

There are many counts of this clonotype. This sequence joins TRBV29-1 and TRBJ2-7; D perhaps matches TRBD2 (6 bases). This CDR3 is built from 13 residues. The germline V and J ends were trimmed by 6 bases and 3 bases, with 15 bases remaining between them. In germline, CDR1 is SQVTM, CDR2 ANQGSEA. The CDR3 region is CSVFSGGGYEQYF. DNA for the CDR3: TGCAGCGTATTTTCCGGGGGTGGCTACGAGCAGTACTTC.

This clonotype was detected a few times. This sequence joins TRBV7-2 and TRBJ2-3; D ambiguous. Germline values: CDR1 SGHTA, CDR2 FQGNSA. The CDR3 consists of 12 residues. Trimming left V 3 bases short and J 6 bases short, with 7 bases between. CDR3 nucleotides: TGTGCCAGCAGCTTCCGCCCCGATACGCAGTATTTT. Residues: CASSFRPDTQYF.

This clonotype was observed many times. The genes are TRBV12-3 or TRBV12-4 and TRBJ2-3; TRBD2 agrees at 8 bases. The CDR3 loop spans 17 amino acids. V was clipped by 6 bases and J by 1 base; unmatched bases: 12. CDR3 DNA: TGTGCCAGCAGCCCCGACAGAGCGGGAGAAGGCACAGATACGCAGTATTTT. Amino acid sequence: CASSPDRAGEGTDTQYF.

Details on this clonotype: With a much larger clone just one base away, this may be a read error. As DNA, the CDR3 is TGTGCCAGCAATCCGAGGACGGAGAACACCCGGGAGCTGTTTTTT. Its translation is CASNPRTENTRELFF. The chain uses TRBV28 and TRBJ2-2; D call uncertain. Germline V lookup: CDR1 MDHEN, CDR2 SYDVKM. CDR3 length equals 15 residues.

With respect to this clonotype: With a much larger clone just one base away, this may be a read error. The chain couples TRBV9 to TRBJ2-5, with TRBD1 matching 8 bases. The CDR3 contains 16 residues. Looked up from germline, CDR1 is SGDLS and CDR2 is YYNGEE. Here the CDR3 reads CASSVAGQGLGETQHF. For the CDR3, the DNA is TGTGCCAGCAGCGTAGCCGGACAGGGTTTAGGTGAGACCCAGCACTTC.

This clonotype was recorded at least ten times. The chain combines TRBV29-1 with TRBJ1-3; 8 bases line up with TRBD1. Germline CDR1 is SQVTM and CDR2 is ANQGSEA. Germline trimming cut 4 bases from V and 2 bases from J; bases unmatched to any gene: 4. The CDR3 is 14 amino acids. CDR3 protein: CSVVEQGAGNTIYF. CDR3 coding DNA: TGCAGCGTTGTAGAACAGGGGGCTGGAAACACCATATATTTT.

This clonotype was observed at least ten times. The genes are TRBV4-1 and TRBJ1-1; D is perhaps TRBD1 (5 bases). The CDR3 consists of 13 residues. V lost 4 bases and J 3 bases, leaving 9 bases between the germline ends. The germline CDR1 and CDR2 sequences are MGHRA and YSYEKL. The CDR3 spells CASSLKGDTEAFF. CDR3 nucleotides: TGCGCCAGCAGCCTTAAAGGGGACACTGAAGCTTTCTTT.